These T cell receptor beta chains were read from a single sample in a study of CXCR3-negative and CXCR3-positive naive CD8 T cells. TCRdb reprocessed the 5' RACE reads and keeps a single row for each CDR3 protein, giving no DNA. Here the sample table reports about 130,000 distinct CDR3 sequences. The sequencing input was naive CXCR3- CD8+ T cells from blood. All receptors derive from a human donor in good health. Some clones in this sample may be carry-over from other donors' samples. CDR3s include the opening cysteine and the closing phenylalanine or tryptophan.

CDR3 protein: CASSQAGQGRQPQHF
J gene: TRBJ1-5
V gene: TRBV4-1

CDR3 protein: CASSSTPLGLAGAIQETQYF
J gene: TRBJ2-5
V gene: TRBV7-7

CDR3 protein: CASSPLGYQETQYF
J gene: TRBJ2-5
V gene: TRBV12-3/TRBV12-4

CDR3 protein: CASSPSGGLSYEQYF
J gene: TRBJ2-7
V gene: TRBV19

CDR3 protein: CASSLVSPGLDNQPQHF
J gene: TRBJ1-5
V gene: TRBV12-3/TRBV12-4

CDR3 protein: CASSPRRLGTELYEQYF
J gene: TRBJ2-7
V gene: TRBV11-2

CDR3 protein: CASSFNTGGLTEAFF
J gene: TRBJ1-1
V gene: TRBV7-9

CDR3 protein: CASSAAPDGSGANVLTF
J gene: TRBJ2-6
V gene: TRBV7-6

CDR3 protein: CAKSLDRGNTEAFF
J gene: TRBJ1-1
V gene: TRBV12-3/TRBV12-4

CDR3 protein: CASSPSSAGLVETQYF
J gene: TRBJ2-5
V gene: TRBV28

CDR3 protein: CSARERDRGQETQYF
J gene: TRBJ2-5
V gene: TRBV20-1

CDR3 protein: CASKAGTGAYNEQFF
J gene: TRBJ2-1
V gene: TRBV12-3/TRBV12-4

CDR3 protein: CASSLVFRTNEQFF
J gene: TRBJ2-1
V gene: TRBV7-8

CDR3 protein: CASSSTGEGVNQPQHF
J gene: TRBJ1-5
V gene: TRBV28

CDR3 protein: CASSQARTEPNNEQFF
J gene: TRBJ2-1
V gene: TRBV4-1

CDR3 protein: CASSLTGGALINEQFF
J gene: TRBJ2-1
V gene: TRBV7-3

CDR3 protein: CASSLVPDFAYNEQFF
J gene: TRBJ2-1
V gene: TRBV5-1

CDR3 protein: CASSQDVLAETESTDTQYF
J gene: TRBJ2-3
V gene: TRBV4-3